Listed below are T cell receptor beta chains from one sample, sequenced in a study of CD8+CD57+ T cells in acquired aplastic anemia. Via MiXCR, TCRdb re-called the reads, giving one row per CDR3 protein. The table lists about 200,000 distinct CDR3 sequences, about 60% of them singletons. The sequenced sample consisted of sorted CD4+, CD8+, or CD8+CD57+ T cells (not recorded which) from PBMCs. Every receptor here comes from a human donor with aplastic anemia. Both conserved end residues are part of each CDR3. The D gene is left open where the match is weak. Size is omitted from some rows. Given values are once, few, many or a class for expanded clones.

TRBJ1-5 TRBV19 . . TGTGCCAGTAGCGCCATAAAGATTCTGAGCAATCAGCCCCAGCATTTT CASSAIKILSNQPQHF
TRBJ2-3 TRBV4-3 once . TGCGCCAGCAGCCAAGATCGATCAGCGTCAACGCAGTATTTT CASSQDRSASTQYF
TRBJ2-1 TRBV7-6 . TRBD2 TGTGCCAGCAGCGGGGGACTAGCCGGGGAGGACAATGAGCAGTTCTTC CASSGGLAGEDNEQFF
TRBJ1-5 TRBV10-3 . . TGTGCCATCAGTGACCGGGACCTTAATCAGCCCCAGCATTTT CAISDRDLNQPQHF
TRBJ2-3 TRBV7-6 . . TGTGCCAGCAGCTTAGCCCCCCCTAGTGGTTCCCTTAATACGCAGTATTTT CASSLAPPSGSLNTQYF
TRBJ1-2 TRBV19 . . TGTGCCAGCCTACCGGGGGTGTCAACTGTTATCTATGGCTACACCTTC CASLPGVSTVIYGYTF
TRBJ1-6 TRBV5-1 . . TGCGCCAGCAGAGAGGGCGAAAGTTCACCCCTCCACTTT CASREGESSPLHF
TRBJ1-3 TRBV25-1 few TRBD1 TGTGCCAGCAGTGAACCGACAGGGAAAAGTGGAAACACCATATATTTT CASSEPTGKSGNTIYF
TRBJ1-3 TRBV5-1 many . TGCGCCAGCAGTCGGGGAAACACCATATATTTT CASSRGNTIYF
TRBJ1-3 TRBV12-3/TRBV12-4 . TRBD1 TGTGCCAGCAGTGACAGGGTTGGAAACACCATATATTTT CASSDRVGNTIYF
TRBJ1-1 TRBV7-8 . . TGTGCCAGCAGCTTAGGGGGAATTTGGACTGAAGCTTTCTTT CASSLGGIWTEAFF
TRBJ2-3 TRBV4-2 . TRBD2 TGTGCCAGCAGCCAAGATGCGACTAGCGGTACAGATACGCAGTATTTT CASSQDATSGTDTQYF
TRBJ1-4 TRBV5-6 many . TGTGCCAGCAGCTCCACAGATTTTGGAGAAAAACTGTTTTTT CASSSTDFGEKLFF
TRBJ1-1 TRBV12-3/TRBV12-4 few TRBD1 TGTGCCAGCAGTTGGGGACAGGGAAGGAGAGCTTTCTTT CASSWGQGRRAFF
TRBJ1-5 TRBV12-3/TRBV12-4 . . TGTGCCAGCAGTTTCCGGAGGGAAATGAGCAATCAGCCCCAGCATTTT CASSFRREMSNQPQHF
TRBJ1-1 TRBV9 few . TGTGCCAGCAGCGTAGATCAGACTGAAGCTTTCTTT CASSVDQTEAFF
TRBJ1-2 TRBV7-9 . . TGTGCCAGCAGCCTCCTGGGCAGGGGTTCAGGCTATGGCTACACCTTC CASSLLGRGSGYGYTF
TRBJ2-2 TRBV7-3 . TRBD2 TGTGCCAGCAGCGTAGCGTCTTCGACTAGCGGGGCCGGGGAGCTGTTTTTT CASSVASSTSGAGELFF
TRBJ2-7 TRBV2 few TRBD1 TGTGCCAGGGGACAGGTGGACCACGAGCAGTACTTC CARGQVDHEQYF
TRBJ2-2 TRBV29-1 few TRBD1 TGCAGCGGGACCAGGGGGACCGGGGAGCTGTTTTTT CSGTRGTGELFF
TRBJ1-6 TRBV2 . . TGTGCCAGCAGTGAAGCTGGCCTCTGGATTACGACTCGCGCAGGTGGACCCCTCCACTTT CASSEAGLWITTRAGGPLHF
TRBJ2-5 TRBV5-1 . TRBD2 TGCGCCAGCAGCTTGGGTCTAGCGGGGTTGATTCAAGAGACCCAGTACTTC CASSLGLAGLIQETQYF
TRBJ2-2 TRBV10-3 . . TGTGCCATCAGTGAGACCGGGGAGCTGTTTTTT CAISETGELFF
TRBJ2-3 TRBV14 . . TGTGCCAGCAGCCAAGATAACGATAGGCCGCAGTATTTT CASSQDNDRPQYF
TRBJ2-7 TRBV12-3/TRBV12-4 . . TGTGCCAGCTGCTGGACAACCTCCTCCGAGCAGTACTTC CASCWTTSSEQYF
TRBJ2-2 TRBV6-5 many . TGTGCCAGCAGTTACTCGCCAGGGCCTACCGGGGAGCTGTTTTTT CASSYSPGPTGELFF
TRBJ2-7 TRBV5-1 . . TGCGCCAGCAGCTTGGATGGGGACTACGAGCAGTACTTC CASSLDGDYEQYF
TRBJ1-1 TRBV7-9 . TRBD1 TGTGCCAGCAGACCGCGGACAGGGATGAACACTGAAGCTTTCTTT CASRPRTGMNTEAFF
TRBJ2-7 TRBV24-1 . . TGTGCCACCAGTGATTTGGAAAGCTCCTACGAGCAGTACTTC CATSDLESSYEQYF
TRBJ1-2 TRBV20-1 . TRBD1 TGCAGTGCTACTAACAGGGGGCCTGGCTACACCTTC CSATNRGPGYTF
TRBJ2-1 TRBV29-1 . TRBD1 TGCAGCGTTGAAGATCATAGGGACAGGGGGCTGGAGCAGTTCTTC CSVEDHRDRGLEQFF
TRBJ2-7 TRBV7-6 . TRBD2 TGTGCCAGCAGCGGGGGAATGGGAGGGGCCACCTACGAGCAGTACTTC CASSGGMGGATYEQYF
TRBJ2-2 TRBV5-4 once . TGTGCCAGCAGCTTGGCCGGTCGGGAGACCGGGGAGCTGTTTTTT CASSLAGRETGELFF
TRBJ2-7 TRBV20-1 . TRBD1 TGCAGTGCTTACCAGGGACAGGGGTCATACGAGCAGTACTTC CSAYQGQGSYEQYF
TRBJ2-2 TRBV12-3/TRBV12-4 . . TGTGCCAGCAGTTTCTACCGGGAAAACACCGGGGAGCTGTTTTTT CASSFYRENTGELFF
TRBJ1-2 TRBV7-2 . . TGTGCCAGCAGCTCGACCGGGAGGGGAGATGGCTACACCTTC CASSSTGRGDGYTF
TRBJ2-7 TRBV12-3/TRBV12-4 . . TGTGCTAGTGGTTTGTACGGGGGCGTTTACGAGCAGTACTTC CASGLYGGVYEQYF
TRBJ2-7 TRBV10-3 . TRBD2 TGTGCCATCAGGGATCCGGGACTAGCGGGAGCAGGCGCCGAGCAGTACTTC CAIRDPGLAGAGAEQYF
TRBJ1-5 TRBV15 . TRBD1 TGTGCCACCAGCACCGAACAGGGGGCACATCAGCCCCAGCATTTT CATSTEQGAHQPQHF
TRBJ1-6 TRBV6-5 many TRBD1 TGTGCCAGCAGTTACAGTGACAGGGGCTCACCCCTCCACTTT CASSYSDRGSPLHF
TRBJ1-2 TRBV20-1 . . TGCAGTGCTAGAGTTGGCAGGGGTTATGGCTACACCTTC CSARVGRGYGYTF
TRBJ2-1 TRBV5-1 . TRBD2 TGCGCCAGCAGAAGCGGAGGGAGGGGCAACAATGAGCAGTTCTTC CASRSGGRGNNEQFF
TRBJ2-7 TRBV10-1 few TRBD2 TGCGCCAGCAGTGGTGGACTAGCGGGAGTGTACGAGCAGTACTTC CASSGGLAGVYEQYF
TRBJ1-1 TRBV24-1 . TRBD1 TGTGCCACCAGTGGCAAAATCAGGGGGAACACTGACGCTTTCTTT CATSGKIRGNTDAFF
TRBJ1-2 TRBV14 . TRBD1 TGTGCCAGCAGCCAAACCGACAGGGGGAACTATGGCTACACCTTC CASSQTDRGNYGYTF
TRBJ1-6 TRBV7-8 few . TGTGCCAGCAGCTTAGTTTGGGGTTCACCCCTCCACTTT CASSLVWGSPLHF
TRBJ1-5 TRBV10-3 . TRBD1 TGTGCCATCAAAGGGTCCTACGGAGGGGGCCAGCCCCAGCATTTT CAIKGSYGGGQPQHF
TRBJ2-3 TRBV12-3/TRBV12-4 . . TGTGCCAGCTGGGGAGGAGATACGCAGTATTTT CASWGGDTQYF
TRBJ1-2 TRBV7-9 . . TGTGCCAGCAGCCTCGGACGGCTTGATGGCTACACCTTC CASSLGRLDGYTF